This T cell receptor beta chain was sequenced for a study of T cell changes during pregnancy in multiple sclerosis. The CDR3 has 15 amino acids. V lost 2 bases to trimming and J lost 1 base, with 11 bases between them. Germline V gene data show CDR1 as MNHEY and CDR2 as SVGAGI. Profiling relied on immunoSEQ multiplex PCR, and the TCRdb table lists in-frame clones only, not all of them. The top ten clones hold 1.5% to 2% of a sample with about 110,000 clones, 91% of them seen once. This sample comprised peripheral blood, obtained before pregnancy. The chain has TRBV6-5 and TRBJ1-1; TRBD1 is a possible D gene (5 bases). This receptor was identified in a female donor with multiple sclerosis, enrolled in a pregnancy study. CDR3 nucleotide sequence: TGTGCCAGCAGTTACCTCGGACAACAGAACACTGAAGCTTTCTTT. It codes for CASSYLGQQNTEAFF.